The 30 T cell receptor beta chains below all came from one sample that was sequenced in a study of shared T cell receptors in the human thymus. Data came from immunoSEQ multiplex PCR; TCRdb stores just in-frame clones and leaves some out. The sample holds approximately 660,000 clones, around 87% seen once. The same sample was also used in a study of human thymus T cells.

The sequenced material came from thymocytes. The receptors come from a boy under two years old with a congenital heart defect.

The V and J genes are TRBV10-3 and TRBJ2-7, with TRBD2 matching 9 bases. In germline, CDR1 is ENHRY, CDR2 SYGVKD. The CDR3 is made up of 14 amino acids. The V segment lost 4 bases and the J segment 5 bases; nucleotides outside the gene matches: 6. The DNA for the CDR3 is TGTGCCATCAGTGTGGCTAGCGGGATCCACGAGCAGTACTTC. Translating it yields CAISVASGIHEQYF.

V and J are TRBV18 and TRBJ2-3, with 9 bases aligning to TRBD2. The V segment lost 3 bases and the J segment 3 bases; nucleotides outside the gene matches: 10. Germline values: CDR1 KGHSH, CDR2 LQKENI. The CDR3 has 17 amino acids. The CDR3 here is CASSPRTSDEGTDTQYF. The CDR3 DNA is TGTGCCAGCTCACCCCGGACTAGCGATGAGGGGACAGATACGCAGTATTTT.

The chain recombines TRBV4-3 with TRBJ2-7; D ambiguous. This CDR3 has 14 residues. Germline lookup yields CDR1 LGHNA and CDR2 YSLEER. With 0 bases removed from V and 2 bases from J, the gap between germline ends came to 8 bases. The CDR3 region is CASSQDQLAYEQYF. CDR3 DNA sequence: TGCGCCAGCAGCCAAGATCAACTGGCCTACGAGCAGTACTTC.

The chain is built from TRBV6-1 and TRBJ2-7; 9 positions agree with TRBD2. The CDR3 loop spans 16 amino acids. Germline loops: CDR1 MNHNS, CDR2 SASEGT. J was trimmed by 5 bases and V by 1 base; bases with no gene match: 9. The chain's CDR3 is CASSEGGPSGENEQYF. CDR3 in DNA: TGTGCCAGCAGTGAAGGAGGGCCTAGCGGGGAAAACGAGCAGTACTTC.

The V and J genes are TRBV5-4 and TRBJ2-5, with D possibly matching TRBD2 (5 bases). This CDR3 has 13 residues. Germline CDR1 and CDR2: SGHNT and YYREEE (reference sequence). Trimming removed 2 bases at V and 2 bases at J, with 7 bases between. Here the CDR3 reads CASSLTSQETQYF. For the CDR3, the DNA is TGTGCCAGCAGCTTAACTAGTCAAGAGACCCAGTACTTC.

V is TRBV19 and J is TRBJ2-6; TRBD1 might be the D (6 bases). This CDR3 contains 16 residues. Trimming pared 4 bases from V and 3 bases from J, leaving 13 bases between. Germline V CDR1 and CDR2: LNHDA, SQIVND (reference sequence). Here the CDR3 reads CASSKQGANGANVLTF. DNA of the CDR3: TGTGCCAGTAGTAAACAGGGAGCAAATGGGGCCAACGTCCTGACTTTC. The full variable domain, in which reference TRBV19 and TRBJ2-6 provide the parts outside the CDR3, is DGGITQSPKYLFRKEGQNVTLSCEQNLNHDAMYWYRQDPGQGLRLIYYSQIVNDFQKGDIAEGYSVSREKKESFPLTVTSAQKNPTAFYLCASSKQGANGANVLTFGAGSRLTVL.

The chain has TRBV20-1 and TRBJ1-5; tentative D call: TRBD1 (5 bases). Deletions cut 0 bases from V and 12 bases from J, with 9 bases between. The CDR3 extends over 11 amino acids. Germline lookup yields CDR1 DFQATT and CDR2 SNEGSKA (reference sequence). The CDR3 region has the DNA TGCAGTGCTAGAGACCCCAGGGACCAGCATTTT. Amino acids: CSARDPRDQHF.

This chain links TRBV4-1 with TRBJ1-2; weak D call: TRBD1 (5 bases). The CDR3 extends over 17 amino acids. The V end was cut by 1 base, the J end by 4 bases, with 19 bases between. The germline V gene has CDR1 MGHRA and CDR2 YSYEKL. The CDR3 loop reads CASSQGLGHEHAYGYTF. The CDR3 DNA reads as TGCGCCAGCAGCCAAGGCTTAGGACATGAGCACGCCTATGGCTACACCTTC.

V and J are TRBV29-1 and TRBJ1-2, with 7 bases lining up with TRBD1. CDR1 is SQVTM and CDR2 is ANQGSEA in the germline V gene. V lost 6 bases, J lost 3 bases, and 7 bases stayed unmatched. CDR3 size: 13 residues. CDR3 region: CSVGLTGDYGYTF. The CDR3, as DNA: TGCAGCGTGGGATTAACAGGGGACTATGGCTACACCTTC.

This chain links TRBV11-3 with TRBJ2-7; D perhaps matches TRBD2 (5 bases). CDR1 and CDR2 from the germline V gene are SGHNT and YENEEA. The CDR3 runs 11 residues. The V gene lost 5 bases and the J gene lost 3 bases, with 5 bases spanning the gap. CDR3 bases: TGTGCCAGCAGCGGGAGCTACGAGCAGTACTTC. Its protein product is CASSGSYEQYF.

This rearrangement joins TRBV7-8 to TRBJ2-3, with 11 bases identical to TRBD2. Germline CDR1 and CDR2: SGHVS and FQNEAQ. V was pared by 2 bases and J by 3 bases, with 13 bases of the junction left unmatched. This CDR3 comprises 19 residues. The CDR3 protein is CASSLLVAPLAGVTDTQYF. For the CDR3, the DNA is TGTGCCAGCAGCTTACTTGTGGCCCCACTAGCGGGAGTAACAGATACGCAGTATTTT.

The rearrangement uses TRBV7-2 and TRBJ2-7; maybe TRBD1 (6 bases). The germline CDR1 and CDR2 sequences are SGHTA and FQGNSA. V lost 7 bases and J 5 bases, leaving 18 bases between the germline ends. This CDR3 has 14 amino acids. As DNA, the CDR3 is TGTGCCAGCACCCCCAGGTTGGGGGCTGACGAGCAGTACTTC. Amino acids: CASTPRLGADEQYF.

The chain combines TRBV5-1 with TRBJ2-7; weak D call: TRBD1 (5 bases). Germline V gives CDR1 SGHRS, CDR2 YFSETQ. V shed 0 bases and J shed 2 bases, with 15 bases lying between them. The CDR3 is made up of 16 amino acids. Here the CDR3 reads CASSLGLGQGTYEQYF. Written as DNA, the CDR3 is TGCGCCAGCAGCTTGGGGTTGGGGCAGGGCACCTACGAGCAGTACTTC.

Details on this clone: Other DNA sequences in this sample translate to the same CDR3. The DNA for the CDR3 is TGTGCCAGCAGCTTGGGGCAGGTACCCTACGAGCAGTACTTC. Protein sequence: CASSLGQVPYEQYF. The chain recombines TRBV5-6 with TRBJ2-7; D not resolved. Trimming removed 0 bases at V and 2 bases at J, with 9 bases between. The V gene's germline CDR1 is SGHDT and CDR2 YYEEEE. The CDR3 is 14 amino acids.

The gene calls are TRBV4-1 and TRBJ2-1, with TRBD1 identical over 8 bases. V was pared by 0 bases and J by 6 bases, with 25 bases of the junction left unmatched. The germline V gene encodes CDR1 MGHRA and CDR2 YSYEKL. This CDR3 spans 22 amino acids. CDR3 bases: TGCGCCAGCAGCCAAGAAGTGAATTGCGACAGGGGATTTCGGATGGGGCTCAATGAGCAGTTCTTC. Translation: CASSQEVNCDRGFRMGLNEQFF.

This clone was recorded only once. This chain connects TRBV12-1 to TRBJ1-5; the table's D call TRBD1 went unverified against the DNA. TRBV12-1 is an annotated pseudogene. There are 16 residues in the CDR3. The CDR3 region is CASTPDRSHSNQPQHF. The CDR3 DNA follows: TGTGCCAGCACCCCAGACAGGAGCCATAGCAATCAGCCCCAGCATTTT.

This sequence joins TRBV27 and TRBJ2-7; 9 bases are a match to TRBD2. V gave up 5 bases and J gave up 2 bases; unmatched junction bases: 10. The CDR3 runs 16 residues. Germline loops: CDR1 MNHEY, CDR2 SMNVEV (reference sequence). CDR3 protein: CASSAGKREVTYEQYF. The DNA for the CDR3 is TGTGCCAGCAGTGCCGGGAAGCGGGAGGTTACCTACGAGCAGTACTTC.

Points on this clone: One end of the junction does not line up with germline, which may come from a read error. The rearrangement links TRBV2 to TRBJ1-5; maybe TRBD1 (6 bases). Per the germline V gene, CDR1 is SNHLY and CDR2 is FYNNEI. This CDR3 comprises 13 residues. CDR3 protein: CAGRPARGQPQHF. Written as DNA, the CDR3 is TGTGCCGGCAGACCCGCCAGGGGTCAGCCCCAGCATTTT.

The chain joins TRBV18 to TRBJ2-7; 13 positions match TRBD2. The V gene end was trimmed by 3 bases and the J gene end by 6 bases; junction bases not matched to a gene: 5. Per germline, CDR1 KGHSH and CDR2 LQKENI. The CDR3 is 15 amino acids. CDR3: CASSPTTSGRPEQYF. CDR3 sequence (DNA): TGTGCCAGCTCACCGACGACTAGCGGGAGGCCCGAGCAGTACTTC.

The rearrangement joins TRBV14 to TRBJ2-7, with 9 bases fitting TRBD1. This CDR3 spans 15 amino acids. From germline, CDR1 is SGHDN and CDR2 FVKESK. The trim removed 3 bases at V and 4 bases at J, leaving 7 bases unmatched. This CDR3 is CASSHPTGGLYEQYF. The DNA of the CDR3 is TGTGCCAGCAGCCACCCTACAGGGGGCCTTTACGAGCAGTACTTC.

The genes are TRBV6-1 and TRBJ2-7; 9 nucleotides agree with TRBD1. The CDR3 totals 17 residues. Germline assignment: CDR1 MNHNS and CDR2 SASEGT. The V segment lost 0 bases and the J segment 6 bases; nucleotides outside the gene matches: 12. The CDR3 region has the DNA TGTGCCAGCAGTGAAGCGTCTCTGACAGGGGGTTCGATCGAGCAGTACTTC. Amino acid sequence: CASSEASLTGGSIEQYF.

The chain carries TRBV5-1 and TRBJ1-4; 10 nucleotides agree with TRBD1. The CDR3 extends over 14 amino acids. Germline CDR1 reads SGHRS; CDR2 reads YFSETQ. Trimming removed 5 bases from V and 7 bases from J; junction bases left unmatched: 5. The CDR3 DNA sequence: TGCGCCAGCAGTCGACAGGGGGCCGGTGAAAAACTGTTTTTT. Its translation: CASSRQGAGEKLFF. Combining the CDR3 with reference TRBV5-1 and TRBJ1-4 gives the whole variable domain KAGVTQTPRYLIKTRGQQVTLSCSPISGHRSVSWYQQTPGQGLQFLFEYFSETQRNKGNFPGRFSGRQFSNSRSEMNVSTLELGDSALYLCASSRQGAGEKLFFGSGTQLSVL.

The rearrangement uses TRBV7-2 and TRBJ2-7, with 7 bases that match TRBD1. This CDR3 spans 16 amino acids. The trim removed 2 bases at V and 0 bases at J, leaving 7 bases unmatched. CDR1 SGHTA and CDR2 FQGNSA come from the germline V gene. CDR3 bases: TGTGCCAGCAGCTTATTTGCCAGGGGGAGCTCCTACGAGCAGTACTTC. This encodes CASSLFARGSSYEQYF.

The chain uses TRBV29-1 and TRBJ2-1; D might be TRBD2 (5 bases). CDR1 is SQVTM, CDR2 ANQGSEA, per germline. V lost 5 bases, J lost 7 bases, and 18 bases lay in between. CDR3 size: 14 residues. The CDR3 loop reads CSVISGPSGNEQFF. The CDR3, as DNA: TGCAGCGTTATATCAGGCCCGTCGGGGAATGAGCAGTTCTTC.

The chain is built from TRBV2 and TRBJ2-5; D possibly corresponds to TRBD1 (6 bases). This CDR3 spans 12 amino acids. Trimming left V 6 bases short and J 2 bases short, with 7 bases between. Per the germline V gene, CDR1 is SNHLY and CDR2 is FYNNEI. The CDR3 here is CASRGQQETQYF. In DNA, the CDR3 is TGTGCCAGCAGAGGACAGCAAGAGACCCAGTACTTC.

CDR3 DNA: TGTGCCAGCAGCCCAGACAGGGGGCCAACTAGTGGCTACACCTTC. Translated, it gives CASSPDRGPTSGYTF. The chain joins TRBV7-9 to TRBJ1-2; TRBD1 agrees at 10 bases. There are 15 residues in the CDR3. Germline trimming cut 5 bases from V and 7 bases from J; bases unmatched to any gene: 10. CDR1 and CDR2 from the germline V gene are SEHNR and FQNEAQ (reference sequence).

The chain combines TRBV29-1 with TRBJ1-2, with 9 bases fitting TRBD1. V was pared by 5 bases and J by 4 bases, with 8 bases of the junction left unmatched. CDR3 length: 14 amino acids. Per the germline V gene, CDR1 is SQVTM and CDR2 is ANQGSEA. The CDR3 DNA is TGCAGCGTTAACCCGGGACAGGGTTCCTATGGCTACACCTTC. Protein product: CSVNPGQGSYGYTF.

The V call is TRBV19, the J call TRBJ2-7; D may be TRBD1 (7 bases). Germline V gene sequence: CDR1 LNHDA, CDR2 SQIVND (reference sequence). CDR3 length: 15 amino acids. Deletions cut 5 bases from V and 4 bases from J, with 18 bases between. Here the CDR3 DNA reads TGTGCCAGTAGTGTCCAACTCAGGGGGAGGTACGAGCAGTACTTC. Translation: CASSVQLRGRYEQYF.

The chain has TRBV6-1 and TRBJ2-1; the D gene is possibly TRBD2 (5 bases). The germline CDR1 and CDR2 sequences are MNHNS and SASEGT. CDR3 length: 16 amino acids. Trimming took 2 bases from V and 6 from J, leaving 17 bases between them. The CDR3 nucleotides are TGTGCCAGCAGTGAAATAAGCGGCCCCGAATGCAATGAGCAGTTCTTC. This sequence encodes CASSEISGPECNEQFF.

This clone was recorded once. The chain is built from TRBV29-1 and TRBJ2-7; 8 bases map to TRBD1. The CDR3 is 14 residues long. With 4 bases clipped from V and 7 bases from J, the junction kept 12 bases outside the gene matches. Germline CDR1 is SQVTM and CDR2 is ANQGSEA. The CDR3 DNA reads TGCAGCGTTGCCCCCGCCAGGGGGCGCAGGGAGCAGTACTTC. Residues: CSVAPARGRREQYF.